These 23 T cell receptor beta chains were all obtained from the same sample, sequenced in a study of OX40 agonist ivuxolimab in advanced cancers. The assay was immunoSEQ multiplex PCR, and TCRdb's table has in-frame clones only and misses some. The data show some 57,000 clones, about 90% seen once. Sequenced here: CD4+ or CD8+ T cells sorted from blood, sampled in a trial of the OX40 agonist ivuxolimab. The receptors here all came from an adult with an advanced solid tumor such as melanoma, head and neck, liver or kidney cancer.

The CDR3 here is CASSLRQGWYGYTF. CDR3 nucleotides: TGTGCCAGCAGCTTAAGACAGGGGTGGTATGGCTACACCTTC. The rearrangement uses TRBV28 and TRBJ1-2; 8 bases map to TRBD1. Trimming cost V 6 bases and J 5 bases; bases outside gene matches: 8. The germline V gene encodes CDR1 MDHEN and CDR2 SYDVKM. There are 14 residues in the CDR3.

This chain links TRBV27 with TRBJ1-2, with TRBD1 matching 8 bases. This CDR3 has 17 residues. Germline CDR1 MNHEY, CDR2 SMNVEV (reference sequence). V lost 2 bases, J lost 5 bases, and 13 bases stayed unmatched. This CDR3 reads CASSLGARGHSVYGYTF. Written as DNA, the CDR3 is TGTGCCAGCAGTTTAGGGGCCAGGGGGCATAGTGTATATGGCTACACCTTC.

The chain links TRBV6-5 to TRBJ1-1; D gene unclear. The CDR3 extends over 14 amino acids. V was clipped by 2 bases and J by 1 base, with 8 bases between them. Germline assignment: CDR1 MNHEY and CDR2 SVGAGI. CDR3 DNA: TGTGCCAGCAGTTACACTACAGAGAACACTGAAGCTTTCTTT. Its protein is CASSYTTENTEAFF.

The chain links TRBV10-3 to TRBJ1-1; D is uncertain. CDR1 is ENHRY, CDR2 SYGVKD, per germline. This CDR3 comprises 12 residues. Trimming took off 7 bases at V and 1 base at J, with 7 bases between the two ends. The CDR3 DNA is TGTGCCATCAAGCCGGCGAACACTGAAGCTTTCTTT. Translated, it gives CAIKPANTEAFF.

The genes are TRBV7-8 and TRBJ2-1; TRBD2 is a possible D gene (6 bases). Germline lookup yields CDR1 SGHVS and CDR2 FQNEAQ. V lost 1 base to trimming and J lost 6 bases, with 13 bases between them. CDR3 length: 15 amino acids. CDR3 region: CASSLGGGTPNEQFF. The CDR3 DNA reads as TGTGCCAGCAGCTTAGGCGGTGGGACTCCCAATGAGCAGTTCTTC.

The chain is built from TRBV27 and TRBJ2-2; D is unclear. The CDR3 covers 13 residues. Trimming left V 1 base short and J 4 bases short, with 4 bases between. The germline V gene has CDR1 MNHEY and CDR2 SMNVEV (reference sequence). CDR3 in amino acids: CASSLYGTGELFF. The CDR3 coding sequence is TGTGCCAGCAGTTTATACGGCACCGGGGAGCTGTTTTTT.

In this sample, this clone turned up once. V is TRBV28 and J is TRBJ1-2; D ambiguous. CDR3 length: 12 amino acids. Germline CDR1 MDHEN, CDR2 SYDVKM. V dropped 5 bases and J dropped 0 bases, with 4 bases sitting between them. The DNA for the CDR3 is TGTGCCAGCAGTCCCGCTAACTATGGCTACACCTTC. Its protein product is CASSPANYGYTF.

The CDR3 region has the DNA TGTGCCAGTAGTATTCCGACCGGGACCGCGTTTCACAATGAGCAGTTCTTC. It translates to CASSIPTGTAFHNEQFF. The gene calls are TRBV19 and TRBJ2-1; D possibly matches TRBD1 or TRBD2 (5 bases each). The ends were cut back, 3 bases at V and 5 bases at J, with 20 bases in the middle. The CDR3 contains 17 residues. CDR1 LNHDA and CDR2 SQIVND come from the germline V gene (reference sequence).

Here the CDR3 DNA reads TGCGCCAGCAGCTTGGGACAGGGAGAGACTGAAGCTTTCTTT. Protein product: CASSLGQGETEAFF. V usage is TRBV5-1 and J usage is TRBJ1-1, with TRBD1 matching 7 bases. V was clipped by 0 bases and J by 5 bases; unmatched bases: 4. Germline CDR1 reads SGHRS; CDR2 reads YFSETQ. CDR3 size: 14 residues.

This sequence joins TRBV7-9 and TRBJ2-1; 11 bases match TRBD2. The CDR3 spans 16 residues. CDR1 and CDR2 from the germline V gene are SEHNR and FQNEAQ (reference sequence). Germline trimming cut 1 base from V and 6 bases from J; bases unmatched to any gene: 5. The CDR3 is CASSLVLAGGFNEQFF. The CDR3 DNA reads TGTGCCAGCAGCTTAGTGCTAGCGGGAGGCTTCAATGAGCAGTTCTTC.

The V and J genes are TRBV13 and TRBJ2-5; D not resolved. Germline V gives CDR1 PRHDT, CDR2 FYEKMQ (reference sequence). V was clipped by 1 base and J by 1 base, with 1 base between them. CDR3 length equals 12 residues. CDR3 coding DNA: TGTGCCAGCAGCTTAGTCCAAGAGACCCAGTACTTC. Its translation is CASSLVQETQYF.

The chain employs TRBV5-8 and TRBJ1-5, with no clear D. The germline CDR1 and CDR2 sequences are SGHTS and YDEGEE. V lost 0 bases to trimming and J lost 0 bases, with 7 bases between them. The CDR3 consists of 15 residues. In DNA, the CDR3 is TGTGCCAGCAGCTTGGAGGGAGATAGCAATCAGCCCCAGCATTTT. Its protein is CASSLEGDSNQPQHF.

Comment on this clone: At the DNA level, this CDR3 is encoded by other sequences in the same sample as well. CDR3 DNA: TGTGCCAGCAGCTTAACTGGAGGTGAAGAGACCCAGTACTTC. Its translation is CASSLTGGEETQYF. This sequence joins TRBV7-3 and TRBJ2-5; tentative D call: TRBD2 (5 bases). This CDR3 region has 14 residues. The V end lost 0 bases, the J end lost 3 bases, and 8 bases lay between the germline ends. Germline loops: CDR1 SGHTA, CDR2 FQGTGA.

This chain uses TRBV16 with TRBJ2-3; the D is unclear. This CDR3 contains 12 residues. The germline gives CDR1 KGHSY, CDR2 FQNENV. V was cut by 0 bases and J by 3 bases, with 1 base left in between. The CDR3 sequence: CASSQSTDTQYF. Written as DNA, the CDR3 is TGTGCCAGCAGCCAATCGACAGATACGCAGTATTTT.

The chain uses TRBV9 and TRBJ1-1; 9 bases line up with TRBD1. Germline V gives CDR1 SGDLS, CDR2 YYNGEE. This CDR3 has 15 amino acids. The V gene end was trimmed by 1 base and the J gene end by 5 bases; junction bases not matched to a gene: 6. The CDR3 nucleotides are TGTGCCAGCAGCGTATCGGGACAGGGTGGAACTGAAGCTTTCTTT. Its translation is CASSVSGQGGTEAFF.

V gene TRBV7-6 combines with J gene TRBJ2-1; 8 bases line up with TRBD2. Looked up from germline, CDR1 is SGHVS and CDR2 is FNYEAQ. CDR3 size: 16 residues. With 5 bases clipped from V and 4 bases from J, the junction kept 10 bases outside the gene matches. The CDR3 loop is CASSGREGAFYNEQFF. The CDR3 nucleotides are TGTGCCAGCAGCGGACGGGAGGGAGCCTTTTACAATGAGCAGTTCTTC.

V is TRBV7-2 and J is TRBJ2-2, with TRBD2 identical over 14 bases. The CDR3 extends over 17 amino acids. The ends lost 5 bases at V and 5 bases at J; junction bases unmatched: 7. Germline assignment: CDR1 SGHTA and CDR2 FQGNSA. CDR3 coding DNA: TGTGCCAGCAGCCAGGGACTAGCGGGAGCGGGGACCGGGGAGCTGTTTTTT. Its protein product is CASSQGLAGAGTGELFF.

The rearrangement joins TRBV27 to TRBJ1-2, with no clear D. The V end lost 4 bases, the J end lost 5 bases, and 14 bases lay between the germline ends. The CDR3 is made up of 14 amino acids. The germline V gene has CDR1 MNHEY and CDR2 SMNVEV (reference sequence). This chain's CDR3 is CASSSMEEGYGYTF. The CDR3 DNA follows: TGTGCCAGCAGTTCTATGGAAGAGGGATATGGCTACACCTTC.

The chain joins TRBV6-5 to TRBJ2-7; 8 bases map to TRBD2. V was pared by 5 bases and J by 3 bases, with 9 bases of the junction left unmatched. Germline-derived CDR1 and CDR2 are MNHEY and SVGAGI. CDR3 length equals 15 residues. CDR3 bases: TGTGCCAGCAGTCGAGGACTAGCAGGCCACTACGAGCAGTACGTC. Translated, it gives CASSRGLAGHYEQYV.

This clone has just a few counts. This chain uses TRBV6-5 with TRBJ1-1, with D tentatively TRBD1 (5 bases). Per the germline V gene, CDR1 is MNHEY and CDR2 is SVGAGI. The CDR3 is 14 residues long. V lost 4 bases and J 0 bases, leaving 9 bases between the germline ends. The CDR3 coding sequence is TGTGCCAGCAGTTCGACAGCGCTGAACACTGAAGCTTTCTTT. As protein: CASSSTALNTEAFF.

The gene calls are TRBV4-1 and TRBJ1-3; 7 nucleotides match TRBD1. The CDR3 runs 16 residues. V trimming: 1 base; J trimming: 4 bases; junction bases outside the gene matches: 7. CDR1 and CDR2 from the germline V gene are MGHRA and YSYEKL. CDR3 sequence reads: CASSQAERGLGNTIYF. CDR3 nucleotide sequence: TGCGCCAGCAGCCAAGCTGAAAGGGGGCTCGGAAACACCATATATTTT.

The V and J genes are TRBV4-2 and TRBJ2-1; D may be TRBD2 (5 bases). The germline V and J ends were trimmed by 3 bases and 0 bases, with 12 bases remaining between them. Per germline, CDR1 LGHNA and CDR2 YNFKEQ. The CDR3 is 16 amino acids. CDR3 residues: CASSQEVNPSYNEQFF. CDR3 nucleotides: TGTGCCAGCAGCCAGGAGGTAAACCCCTCCTACAATGAGCAGTTCTTC.

This clone is a singleton in its sample. V usage is TRBV14 and J usage is TRBJ2-5; D is ambiguous. CDR1 is SGHDN, CDR2 FVKESK, per germline. Trimming took 0 bases from V and 5 from J, leaving 13 bases between them. This CDR3 comprises 15 residues. The CDR3 coding sequence is TGTGCCAGCAGCCAAGATCGGTTAAAATTTGAGACCCAGTACTTC. Translation gives CASSQDRLKFETQYF.